This T cell receptor beta chain emerged from a study of blood T cell repertoires in COVID-19 (dated by TCRdb to the early 2020s). Describing the broader study: Samples from collaborators originated in the United States, Italy and Spain and spanned both the acute and convalescent phases of COVID-19. The prospective study material was composed of cDNA or gDNA derived from T cells, B-cell-depleted T cells, or PBMCs. Deeply sampled blood TCRbeta repertoires from subjects exposed to, actively infected with, or recovered from COVID-19 were included in the dataset. The repertoires were made available in a free public database intended to serve as a resource for research on the immune response to SARS-CoV-2. Samples were obtained from the ongoing ImmuneRACE study (first 160 participants) and from about 1,300 subjects provided by 6 global collaborators. Nearly every sample came with metadata listing a de-identified subject ID, COVID-19 status, age in years and sex. Where available, HLA class I and class II types were taken from metadata supplied by the sample provider and were not determined by assay-based typing. The research as a whole found: The amount of clinical and demographic metadata varied by source and participant and was provided uncurated.

The immunoSEQ Assay, a bias-controlled multiplex PCR, was used to amplify TCRbeta CDR3 regions from genomic DNA. On the authors' methods: The number of nucleated cells in each sample was estimated by amplification of reference gene primers within the assay. Sequence reads were collapsed and filtered to measure the absolute abundance of every unique TCRbeta CDR3 rearrangement. For each sample, productive Simpson clonality was calculated by taking the square root of Simpson's diversity index across productive rearrangements. Held by TCRdb, this immuneACCESS table contains in-frame sequences only and omits some clones. Under half of the omission traces to an unresolved V gene where checked; the cause of the rest is unknown. V and J calls and clone size follow that table, whereas D and trimming were derived from the DNA. For this sample the table gives roughly 50,000 clones, of which 86% were detected only once. The ten largest clones add up to 28% of the sample.

The junction shows trimming of 5 bases on V and 3 bases on J, and the gene matches do not reach 6 bases of it. CDR1 and CDR2 were assigned from the germline V gene as SGHTS and YDEGEE. The CDR3 numbers 14 residues from cysteine through phenylalanine. The read is trimmed to its CDR3 DNA, 42 bases read in frame from base 1. Regarding this clone: Which antigen it targets is not known. Base-call qualities are not available, and no considerably larger clone is one nucleotide away.

Collaborating institutions collected whole blood in K2EDTA tubes following their own protocols. For TCRbeta analysis, collaborator samples were shipped as frozen whole blood, as isolated PBMCs, or as DNA extracted from either sample type. This TCR derives from a human donor in a cohort sampled during active COVID-19. The V and J segments used are TRBV5-8 and TRBJ2-7; 9 central bases correspond to TRBD1. Sequencing was done on a sample of peripheral blood. CDR3 loop: CASSRGQGNYEQYF. The bases read TGTGCCAGCAGTAGGGGACAGGGAAACTACGAGCAGTACTTC.